This T cell receptor (beta chain) was identified in a study of cytomegalovirus exposure and HLA in healthy donors. The study, taken as a whole, reports: The study carried out a later analysis of TCR beta sequences. It associated 15,000 to 20,000 of them with specific HLA alleles at a false discovery rate of 0.05. In an earlier analysis, productive rearrangement rates for most beta V segments clustered near 87% or 30%. Whilst most TCR sequences proved rare, a subset of public TCRs occurred across many donors.

Germline-derived CDR1 and CDR2 are SQVTM and ANQGSEA. CDR3 length: 12 residues. Between the trimmed V and J ends, which lost 7 bases and 5 bases, there was a span of 15 bases. The primer mix had 60 Vbeta and 13 Jbeta primers. Repertoires were generated with immunoSEQ multiplex PCR, while TCRdb's copy carries only in-frame clones and drops some. The sample table includes about 210,000 clones. Regarding this clone: Its antigen is not known.

The rearrangement uses TRBV29-1 and TRBJ2-7; D perhaps matches TRBD1 (7 bases). Sample: PBMCs. This receptor was identified in a woman younger than 45 in good health and CMV-seropositive. The CDR3: CSAREGGNEQYF. The CDR3 coding sequence is TGCAGCGCGCGGGAAGGGGGCAACGAGCAGTACTTC.